The rows below give T cell receptor beta chains drawn from one sample of a study of blood T cell repertoires in COVID-19. Here immunoSEQ multiplex PCR was the method, and the copy in TCRdb shows in-frame clones only, minus some. The table includes about 180,000 clones, around 80% detected once. Sequenced: peripheral blood. The receptors were sampled from a woman aged 80 or older with COVID-19, enrolled during active disease. The CDR3 runs from the conserved cysteine through the conserved F or W. A D gene is named only where the DNA matches it firmly. Expanded clones get a size class; other rows say once, few or many, or leave the size out.

V gene	J gene	clone size	D gene	CDR3 protein	CDR3 DNA
TRBV2	TRBJ1-1	few	.	CASTRAGNTEAFF	TGTGCCAGCACCCGAGCCGGGAACACTGAAGCTTTCTTT
TRBV27	TRBJ2-1	.	TRBD1	CASSSTGGLYNEQFF	TGTGCCAGCAGTTCGACAGGGGGGTTATACAATGAGCAGTTCTTC
TRBV5-4	TRBJ1-5	.	.	CASSLRTGSSPQHF	TGTGCCAGCAGCTTACGAACGGGTTCGTCGCCCCAGCATTTT
TRBV14	TRBJ1-4	.	TRBD1	CASSQDVRGLGEKLFF	TGTGCCAGCAGCCAAGATGTCAGGGGGCTGGGGGAAAAACTGTTTTTT
TRBV6-5	TRBJ1-2	.	.	CASSPEWGGYTF	TGTGCCAGCAGTCCCGAGTGGGGCGGCTACACCTTC
TRBV24-1	TRBJ2-1	.	.	CATSDFSSYNEQFF	TGTGCCACCAGTGATTTTAGCTCCTACAATGAGCAGTTCTTC
TRBV2	TRBJ2-7	.	TRBD2	CASRGNSGRGYEQHF	TGTGCCAGCAGGGGTAACAGCGGGAGGGGTTACGAGCAGCACTTC
TRBV18	TRBJ2-7	.	TRBD2	CASSPPGREKQYF	TGTGCCAGCTCACCACCGGGGCGGGAGAAGCAGTACTTC
TRBV11-3	TRBJ2-7	.	TRBD1	CASSLGQVGYEQYF	TGTGCCAGCAGCTTGGGACAGGTAGGCTACGAGCAGTACTTC
TRBV12-5	TRBJ2-5	.	TRBD2	CASGLREGQETQYF	TGTGCTAGTGGTTTGAGGGAGGGCCAAGAGACCCAGTACTTC
TRBV4-1	TRBJ2-3	.	TRBD2	CASSQEGLAGVDTQYF	TGCGCCAGCAGCCAAGAGGGTCTAGCGGGGGTGGATACGCAGTATTTT
TRBV7-2	TRBJ2-3	.	.	CASSLAENTQYF	TGTGCCAGCAGCTTAGCTGAGAATACGCAGTATTTT
TRBV28	TRBJ1-4	few	TRBD1	CASSFPGTGSNEKLFF	TGTGCCAGCAGTTTTCCCGGGACAGGGTCTAATGAAAAACTGTTTTTT
TRBV7-9	TRBJ2-7	.	TRBD1	CASSSRDSPYEQYF	TGTGCCAGCAGTTCCCGGGACAGCCCCTACGAGCAGTACTTC
TRBV18	TRBJ2-3	.	.	CASSPPEGTDTQYF	TGTGCCAGCTCACCACCGGAGGGGACAGATACGCAGTATTTT
TRBV4-2	TRBJ1-5	.	.	CASSQDRLGQPQHF	TGTGCCAGCAGCCAAGACAGGTTAGGCCAGCCCCAGCATTTT
TRBV2	TRBJ1-4	.	TRBD1	CASRGQLLNEKLFF	TGTGCCAGCAGGGGACAGCTCCTAAATGAAAAACTGTTTTTT
TRBV11-2	TRBJ2-1	.	.	CASSPSGVYNEQFF	TGTGCCAGCAGCCCCTCGGGGGTGTACAATGAGCAGTTCTTC
TRBV11-3	TRBJ1-2	.	TRBD1	CASSLGGQPTLGENYGYTF	TGTGCCAGCAGCTTAGGGGGACAGCCGACACTAGGTGAAAACTATGGCTACACCTTC
TRBV28	TRBJ2-1	.	.	CASSTAGFYNEQFF	TGTGCCAGCAGTACTGCGGGTTTCTACAATGAGCAGTTCTTC
TRBV29-1	TRBJ1-1	.	.	CSVGQPNTEAFF	TGCAGCGTAGGACAGCCGAACACTGAAGCTTTCTTT
TRBV5-4	TRBJ2-3	.	TRBD2	CASSSTSGGDTQYF	TGTGCCAGCAGCTCGACTAGCGGGGGCGATACGCAGTATTTT
TRBV5-6	TRBJ2-5	.	.	CASSLGGLQETQYF	TGTGCCAGCAGCTTGGGAGGCCTGCAAGAGACCCAGTACTTC
TRBV18	TRBJ2-3	.	TRBD2	CASSPVAGGPTDTQYF	TGTGCCAGCTCACCAGTTGCGGGGGGCCCCACAGATACGCAGTATTTT
TRBV5-1	TRBJ2-7	.	TRBD1	CASSKTGDYEQYF	TGCGCCAGCAGCAAAACAGGGGACTACGAGCAGTACTTC
TRBV5-6	TRBJ1-2	.	.	CASSLRENYGYTF	TGTGCCAGCAGCTTGAGAGAAAACTATGGCTACACCTTC
TRBV11-2	TRBJ2-4	.	.	CASSLDRIETFPIYLYF	TGTGCCAGCAGCTTAGACAGGATCGAGACGTTTCCGATCTACCTGTACTTC
TRBV9	TRBJ2-3	.	.	CASSGGGRTTDTQYF	TGTGCCAGCAGCGGGGGGGGGCGGACCACAGATACGCAGTATTTT
TRBV20-1	TRBJ2-2	.	.	CSVEGTGELFF	TGCAGTGTGGAGGGCACCGGGGAGCTGTTTTTT
TRBV19	TRBJ1-2	.	TRBD1	CASSIVEGAYGYTF	TGTGCCAGTAGTATAGTAGAGGGGGCCTATGGCTACACCTTC
TRBV6-5	TRBJ1-4	.	.	CASSRGVMEKLFF	TGTGCCAGCAGTCGGGGAGTTATGGAAAAACTGTTTTTT